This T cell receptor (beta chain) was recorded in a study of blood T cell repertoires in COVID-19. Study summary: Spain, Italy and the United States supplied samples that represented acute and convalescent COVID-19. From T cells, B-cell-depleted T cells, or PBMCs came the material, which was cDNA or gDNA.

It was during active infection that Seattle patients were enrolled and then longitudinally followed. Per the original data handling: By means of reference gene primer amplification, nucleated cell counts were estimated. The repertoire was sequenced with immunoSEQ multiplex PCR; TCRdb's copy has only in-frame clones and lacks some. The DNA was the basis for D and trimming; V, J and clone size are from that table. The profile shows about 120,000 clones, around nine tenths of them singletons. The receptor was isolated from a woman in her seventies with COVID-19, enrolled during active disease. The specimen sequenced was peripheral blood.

CDR3 sequence: CASSQVQIETQYF. CDR3 sequence (DNA): TGCGCCAGCAGCCAAGTACAGATTGAGACCCAGTACTTC. The rearrangement joins TRBV4-1 to TRBJ2-5; D call uncertain. V was trimmed by 1 base and J by 5 bases, leaving 8 bases between them. CDR1 and CDR2 (germline): MGHRA, YSYEKL. There are 13 residues in the CDR3.